Listed below are T cell receptor beta chains from one sample, sequenced in a study of blood T cell repertoires in COVID-19. The protocol was immunoSEQ multiplex PCR, while the TCRdb copy is restricted to in-frame clones and leaves out a portion. Among approximately 120,000 clones listed, roughly 85% were seen once. Sequencing input: peripheral blood. Receptors were obtained from a human donor in a cohort sampled during active COVID-19. Each CDR3 is given without its conserved first and last residue.

j_call v_call cdr3_aa
TRBJ1-1 TRBV2 ASSEAGRGRHTEAF
TRBJ1-2 TRBV12-3/TRBV12-4 ATSAVHGYT
TRBJ1-1 TRBV2 ASHRERSTEAF
TRBJ1-2 TRBV30 AWSVSSLRTVNYGYT
TRBJ1-5 TRBV6-6 ASRDRGWGNQPQH
TRBJ2-1 TRBV5-1 ASSSSGGARNEQF
TRBJ1-5 TRBV28 ASSSSLRQVPGHKPQH
TRBJ2-1 TRBV24-1 ATSESAGGYNEQF
TRBJ2-5 TRBV28 ASSLDIQGTQY
TRBJ1-5 TRBV6-6 ATFAGREHQPQH
TRBJ1-2 TRBV9 ASSPWYRPFYGYT
TRBJ1-5 TRBV15 ATAYGSGGSQPQH
TRBJ2-1 TRBV27 ASSFQAGGSYNEQF
TRBJ1-2 TRBV19 ASRRGQSYGYT
TRBJ1-1 TRBV7-6 ASSASMGQLNTEAF
TRBJ1-5 TRBV4-3 ASSQDWGDQPQH
TRBJ1-1 TRBV9 ASSVSVEGLEAF
TRBJ2-5 TRBV6-1 ASSEMLAGLGETQY
TRBJ1-1 TRBV6-2/TRBV6-3 ASSLTAGGAEAF